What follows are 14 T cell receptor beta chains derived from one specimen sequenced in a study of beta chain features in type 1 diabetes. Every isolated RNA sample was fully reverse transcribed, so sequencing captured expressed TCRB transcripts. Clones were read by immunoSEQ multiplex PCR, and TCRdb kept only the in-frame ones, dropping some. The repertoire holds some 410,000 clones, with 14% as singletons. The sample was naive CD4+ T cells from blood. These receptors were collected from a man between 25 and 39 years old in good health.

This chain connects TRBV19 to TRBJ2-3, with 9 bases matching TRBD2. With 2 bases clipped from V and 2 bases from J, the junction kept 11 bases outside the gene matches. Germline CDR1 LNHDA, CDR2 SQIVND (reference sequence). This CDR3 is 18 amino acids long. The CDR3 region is CASSIPLRLAGYTDTQYF. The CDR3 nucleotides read TGTGCCAGTAGTATACCCCTCCGCCTAGCGGGGTACACAGATACGCAGTATTTT.

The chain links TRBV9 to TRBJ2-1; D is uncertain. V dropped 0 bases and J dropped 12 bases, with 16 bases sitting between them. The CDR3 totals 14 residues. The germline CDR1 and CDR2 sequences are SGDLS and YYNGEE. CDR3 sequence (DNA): TGTGCCAGCAGCGTAGATGACTCCCTCGGTGGGCAGTTCTTC. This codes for CASSVDDSLGGQFF.

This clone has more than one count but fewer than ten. The CDR3 loop reads CASSDLPGGAPGGAFF. CDR3 sequence (DNA): TGTGCCAGCAGTGACCTTCCCGGCGGGGCGCCGGGTGGAGCTTTCTTT. The V gene is TRBV6-4, the J gene TRBJ1-1, with D perhaps matching TRBD1 (5 bases). Germline V lookup: CDR1 MRHNA, CDR2 SNTAGT. The CDR3 has 16 residues. V was clipped by 2 bases and J by 10 bases, with 23 bases between them.

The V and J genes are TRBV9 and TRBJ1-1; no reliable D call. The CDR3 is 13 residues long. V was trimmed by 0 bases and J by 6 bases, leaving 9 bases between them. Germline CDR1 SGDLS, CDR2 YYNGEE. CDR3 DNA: TGTGCCAGCAGCGTAGGGCCCTACCCTGAAGCTTTCTTT. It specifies CASSVGPYPEAFF.

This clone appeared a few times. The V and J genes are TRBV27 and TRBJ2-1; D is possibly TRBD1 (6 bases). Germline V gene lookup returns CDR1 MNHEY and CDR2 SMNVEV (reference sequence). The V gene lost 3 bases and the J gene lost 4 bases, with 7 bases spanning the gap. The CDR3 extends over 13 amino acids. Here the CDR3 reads CASSFDRYNEQFF. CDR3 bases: TGTGCCAGCAGTTTCGACAGGTACAATGAGCAGTTCTTC.

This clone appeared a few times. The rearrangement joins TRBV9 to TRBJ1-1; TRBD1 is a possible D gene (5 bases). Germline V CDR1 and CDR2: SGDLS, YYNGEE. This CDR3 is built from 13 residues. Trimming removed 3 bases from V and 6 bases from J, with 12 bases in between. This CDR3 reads CASSAKPRAEAFF. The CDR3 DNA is TGTGCCAGCAGCGCCAAGCCCAGGGCTGAAGCTTTCTTT.

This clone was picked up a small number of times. In nucleotides, the CDR3 is TGTGCCAGCAGCCTTTTCCGGAATGAGCAGTTCTTC. Encoded protein: CASSLFRNEQFF. This chain connects TRBV7-2 to TRBJ2-1; D uncertain. The CDR3 has 12 amino acids. Germline V gene data show CDR1 as SGHTA and CDR2 as FQGNSA. V lost 5 bases and J 7 bases, leaving 9 bases between the germline ends.

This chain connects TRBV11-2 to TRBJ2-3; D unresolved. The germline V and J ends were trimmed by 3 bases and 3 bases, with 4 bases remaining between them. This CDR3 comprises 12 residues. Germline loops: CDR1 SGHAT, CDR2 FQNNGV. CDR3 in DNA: TGTGCCAGCAGCTTCGCGACAGATACGCAGTATTTT. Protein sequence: CASSFATDTQYF.

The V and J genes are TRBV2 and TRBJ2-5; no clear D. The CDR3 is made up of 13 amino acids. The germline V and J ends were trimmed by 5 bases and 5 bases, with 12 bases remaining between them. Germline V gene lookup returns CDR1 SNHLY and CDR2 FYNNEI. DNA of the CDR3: TGTGCCAGCAGTCCCCTCGGTGCGGAGACCCAGTACTTC. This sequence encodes CASSPLGAETQYF.

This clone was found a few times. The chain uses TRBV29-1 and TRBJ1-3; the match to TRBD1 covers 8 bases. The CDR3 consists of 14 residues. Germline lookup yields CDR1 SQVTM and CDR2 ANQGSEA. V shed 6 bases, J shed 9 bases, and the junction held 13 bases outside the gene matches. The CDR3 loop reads CSVYRGSEPSTIYF. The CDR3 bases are TGCAGCGTCTACAGGGGGTCTGAACCGAGCACCATATATTTT.

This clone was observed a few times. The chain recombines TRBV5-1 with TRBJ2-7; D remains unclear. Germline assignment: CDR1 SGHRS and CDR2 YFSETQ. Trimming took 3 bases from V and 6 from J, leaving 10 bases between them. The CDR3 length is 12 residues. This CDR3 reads CASSSNLVEQYV. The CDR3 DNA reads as TGCGCCAGCAGCTCCAATTTGGTCGAGCAGTACGTC.

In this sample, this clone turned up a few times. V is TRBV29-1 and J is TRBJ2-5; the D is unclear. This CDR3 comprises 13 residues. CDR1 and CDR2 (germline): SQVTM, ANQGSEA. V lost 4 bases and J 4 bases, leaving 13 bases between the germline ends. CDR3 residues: CSVVGPRRETQYF. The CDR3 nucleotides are TGCAGCGTTGTTGGCCCGAGGCGAGAGACCCAGTACTTC.

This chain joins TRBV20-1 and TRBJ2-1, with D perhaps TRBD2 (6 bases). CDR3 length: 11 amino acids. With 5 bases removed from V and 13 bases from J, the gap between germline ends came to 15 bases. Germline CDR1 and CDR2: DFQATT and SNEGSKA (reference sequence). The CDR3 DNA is TGCAGTGCTGCGCCTAGCGTAAGTCAGTTCTTC. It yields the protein CSAAPSVSQFF.

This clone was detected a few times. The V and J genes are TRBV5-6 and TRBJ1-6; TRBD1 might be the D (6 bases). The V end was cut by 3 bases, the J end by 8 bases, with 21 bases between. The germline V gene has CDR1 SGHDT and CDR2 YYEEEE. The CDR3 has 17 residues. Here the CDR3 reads CASSYPRQAEVDSPLHF. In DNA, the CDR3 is TGTGCCAGCAGCTACCCCCGACAGGCCGAGGTGGATTCACCCCTCCACTTT.